These 9 T cell receptor beta chains share one sample of origin, sequenced in a study of identical twins. TCRdb ran MiXCR on the 5' RACE reads and lists one entry per CDR3 protein. The data contain 1.5 million or so distinct CDR3 sequences, about 32% of them singletons. Material: cord blood. Receptor source: a newborn girl in good health.

This clonotype was seen a few times. The chain employs TRBV2 and TRBJ2-3; the match to TRBD2 covers 10 bases. Germline CDR1 reads SNHLY; CDR2 reads FYNNEI. The CDR3 is made up of 18 amino acids. V was clipped by 3 bases and J by 0 bases; unmatched bases: 9. CDR3 loop: CASSDELAGRYSTDTQYF. CDR3 nucleotides: TGTGCCAGCAGTGACGAACTAGCGGGGAGATATAGCACAGATACGCAGTATTTT.

The V gene is TRBV5-1, the J gene TRBJ2-1; 7 bases are shared with TRBD2. CDR1 is SGHRS and CDR2 is YFSETQ in the germline V gene. The CDR3 has 14 amino acids. V was pared by 0 bases and J by 8 bases, with 5 bases of the junction left unmatched. CDR3 amino acids: CASSLGLAIHEQFF. In DNA, the CDR3 is TGCGCCAGCAGCTTGGGACTAGCTATCCATGAGCAGTTCTTC.

This chain links TRBV30 with TRBJ1-6; the D is unclear. With 1 base removed from V and 11 bases from J, the gap between germline ends came to 3 bases. Germline V gene sequence: CDR1 GTSNPN, CDR2 SVGIG (reference sequence). This CDR3 spans 10 amino acids. Here the CDR3 DNA reads TGTGCCTGGAGTGGGCCACCCCTCCACTTT. This encodes CAWSGPPLHF.

The chain uses TRBV12-3 or TRBV12-4 and TRBJ1-4; unclear D gene. V was trimmed by 6 bases and J by 8 bases, leaving 10 bases between them. The CDR3 extends over 12 amino acids. CDR3 sequence (DNA): TGTGCCAGCAGAAATCTGGGAGAAAAACTGTTTTTT. It specifies CASRNLGEKLFF.

A note on this clonotype: A clone one base away is much larger, so this may be a read error. The V call is TRBV10-3, the J call TRBJ2-7; the D gene is possibly TRBD1 (6 bases). Trimming stripped 2 bases from V and 2 bases from J, with 7 bases between. The germline CDR1 and CDR2 sequences are ENHRY and SYGVKD. This CDR3 is built from 13 residues. In DNA, the CDR3 is TGTGCCATCAGTGAGACAGGGACCTACGAGCAGTACTTC. Translating it yields CAISETGTYEQYF.

This clonotype showed up just a few times. V is TRBV7-2 and J is TRBJ2-3; the match to TRBD2 covers 10 bases. The length of the CDR3 is 15 residues. Germline V gene lookup returns CDR1 SGHTA and CDR2 FQGNSA. V was clipped by 7 bases and J by 1 base; unmatched bases: 5. CDR3 DNA sequence: TGTGCCAGCACCCCTCTAGCGGGAGGCACAGATACGCAGTATTTT. Translated, it gives CASTPLAGGTDTQYF. The whole variable domain, filled in from reference TRBV7-2 and TRBJ2-3, reads GAGVSQSPSNKVTEKGKDVELRCDPISGHTALYWYRQSLGQGLEFLIYFQGNSAPDKSGLPSDRFSAERTGGSVSTLTIQRTQQEDSAVYLCASTPLAGGTDTQYFGPGTRLTVL.

This clonotype was picked up a small number of times. The chain recombines TRBV20-1 with TRBJ2-3, with TRBD2 matching over 10 bases. The CDR3 loop spans 14 amino acids. Germline loops: CDR1 DFQATT, CDR2 SNEGSKA (reference sequence). The trim removed 8 bases at V and 3 bases at J, leaving 8 bases unmatched. CDR3 coding DNA: TGCAGTTCCGGGACTAGCGTTCGTACAGATACGCAGTATTTT. This translates into CSSGTSVRTDTQYF.

This clonotype occurred a few times. This sequence joins TRBV5-1 and TRBJ2-3; 10 positions match TRBD2. V lost 1 base, J lost 2 bases, and 7 bases stayed unmatched. The length of the CDR3 is 17 residues. Germline CDR1 and CDR2: SGHRS and YFSETQ. The CDR3 reads CASSLTIAGGTTDTQYF. For the CDR3, the DNA is TGCGCCAGCAGCTTGACCATAGCGGGGGGCACCACAGATACGCAGTATTTT.

This clonotype was seen a handful of times. The genes are TRBV7-8 and TRBJ2-4, with a tentative D call TRBD1 (6 bases). The length of the CDR3 is 15 residues. V dropped 5 bases and J dropped 0 bases, with 11 bases sitting between them. Germline V gene data show CDR1 as SGHVS and CDR2 as FQNEAQ. The CDR3 DNA reads TGTGCCAGCAGCCCGGGACACCTAGCCAAAAACATTCAGTACTTC. Protein: CASSPGHLAKNIQYF.